Below, 27 T cell receptor beta chains from the same sample are listed, as sequenced in a study of T cell changes during pregnancy in multiple sclerosis. Generated by immunoSEQ multiplex PCR, the TCRdb table keeps only in-frame clones and is missing some. The table shows tens of thousands of clones, with about 91% occurring only once. The starting material was CD4+ T cells from peripheral blood mononuclear cells, obtained in the second trimester of pregnancy. All receptors come from a female donor in good health, enrolled as a control in a pregnancy study.

This chain joins TRBV11-2 and TRBJ1-1; D gene unclear. The germline gives CDR1 SGHAT, CDR2 FQNNGV. Trimming stripped 3 bases from V and 3 bases from J, with 8 bases between. The CDR3 totals 13 residues. CDR3 protein: CASSFNRHTEAFF. As DNA, the CDR3 is TGTGCCAGCAGCTTCAACAGACACACTGAAGCTTTCTTT. The whole variable domain, remainder taken from reference TRBV11-2 and TRBJ1-1, is EAGVAQSPRYKIIEKRQSVAFWCNPISGHATLYWYQQILGQGPKLLIQFQNNGVVDDSQLPKDRFSAERLKGVDSTLKIQPAKLEDSAVYLCASSFNRHTEAFFGQGTRLTVV.

The chain is built from TRBV19 and TRBJ2-2, with 9 bases identical to TRBD1. CDR1 is LNHDA and CDR2 is SQIVND in the germline V gene (reference sequence). The CDR3 spans 17 residues. J lost 7 bases, V lost 3 bases, and 12 bases had no gene match. CDR3 in DNA: TGTGCCAGTAGTATTAGGGGGACAGGGCTGGGTGTCGGGGAGCTGTTTTTT. Amino acid sequence: CASSIRGTGLGVGELFF.

V usage is TRBV5-1 and J usage is TRBJ2-2, with a weak D call TRBD2 (5 bases). CDR1 SGHRS and CDR2 YFSETQ come from the germline V gene. The CDR3 loop spans 15 amino acids. V shed 0 bases and J shed 6 bases, with 12 bases lying between them. The CDR3 region has the DNA TGCGCCAGCAGCTTGGCCTTATCGGGGTCCGGGGAGCTGTTTTTT. This translates into CASSLALSGSGELFF.

This clone was counted a few times. The chain recombines TRBV19 with TRBJ1-1; 8 positions match TRBD1. With V trimmed by 6 bases and J by 4 bases, 4 bases remained unmatched. CDR1 and CDR2 (germline): LNHDA, SQIVND (reference sequence). There are 13 residues in the CDR3. The CDR3 DNA sequence: TGTGCCAGTAGCCCCGACAGGGGCACTGAAGCTTTCTTT. Its translation is CASSPDRGTEAFF.

The chain joins TRBV2 to TRBJ1-3; the D gene is possibly TRBD1 (5 bases). From germline, CDR1 is SNHLY and CDR2 FYNNEI. This CDR3 has 14 amino acids. Trimming shortened V by 7 bases and J by 8 bases, and 18 bases separated the two germline ends. The CDR3 bases are TGTGCCAGCAAAGCGGGACTCTCGGCGGACACCATATATTTT. The encoded protein is CASKAGLSADTIYF.

Only a few counts were recorded for this clone. The rearrangement joins TRBV27 to TRBJ1-5, with a possible D match to TRBD1 (5 bases). Between the trimmed V and J ends, which lost 3 bases and 11 bases, there was a span of 11 bases. The CDR3 runs 12 residues. Germline values: CDR1 MNHEY, CDR2 SMNVEV (reference sequence). CDR3 loop: CASSFRGGTQHF. For the CDR3, the DNA is TGTGCCAGCAGTTTTCGGGGGGGGACCCAGCATTTT.

The chain employs TRBV18 and TRBJ1-5; D is undetermined. This CDR3 has 14 residues. Trimming stripped 2 bases from V and 5 bases from J, with 10 bases between. Germline lookup yields CDR1 KGHSH and CDR2 LQKENI. In DNA form, the CDR3 reads TGTGCCAGCTCACCAGGGCCCAAAGATCAGCCCCAGCATTTT. Amino acids: CASSPGPKDQPQHF.

This rearrangement joins TRBV29-1 to TRBJ2-5; tentative D call: TRBD2 (6 bases). The germline CDR1 and CDR2 sequences are SQVTM and ANQGSEA. This CDR3 has 13 amino acids. V lost 7 bases, J lost 2 bases, and 14 bases lay in between. The CDR3 sequence: CSALTSRQETQYF. DNA for the CDR3: TGCAGCGCTCTAACTAGCCGGCAAGAGACCCAGTACTTC.

The chain couples TRBV6-6 to TRBJ2-7; 9 nucleotides agree with TRBD2. CDR3 length: 15 amino acids. V gave up 0 bases and J gave up 3 bases; unmatched junction bases: 3. Germline values: CDR1 MNHNY, CDR2 SVGAGI (reference sequence). This CDR3 is CASSYSKRGDYEQYF. The DNA of the CDR3 is TGTGCCAGCAGTTACTCGAAGCGGGGGGACTACGAGCAGTACTTC.

The J gene is TRBJ2-1, the V gene TRBV2; 9 bases agree with TRBD2. This CDR3 is 17 amino acids long. Trimming cost V 6 bases and J 2 bases; bases outside gene matches: 11. Germline lookup yields CDR1 SNHLY and CDR2 FYNNEI. The CDR3, as DNA: TGTGCCAGCAGCGAGGGGGTTAGCGGGGGACCCTACAATGAGCAGTTCTTC. Its protein product is CASSEGVSGGPYNEQFF.

The rearrangement links TRBV19 to TRBJ1-6; D may be TRBD1 (6 bases). The CDR3 has 16 residues. Germline V gene sequence: CDR1 LNHDA, CDR2 SQIVND (reference sequence). Between the trimmed V and J ends, which lost 7 bases and 6 bases, there was a span of 19 bases. In nucleotides, the CDR3 is TGTGCCAGTAAACCTCAGGGGAGTTGGGGTAATTCACCCCTCCACTTT. It is translated as CASKPQGSWGNSPLHF. The full variable domain, with the rest looked up from reference TRBV19 and TRBJ1-6, is DGGITQSPKYLFRKEGQNVTLSCEQNLNHDAMYWYRQDPGQGLRLIYYSQIVNDFQKGDIAEGYSVSREKKESFPLTVTSAQKNPTAFYLCASKPQGSWGNSPLHFGNGTRLTVT.

CDR3 sequence (DNA): TGTGCCAGCAGCGAATCAGGAGGGGTCCAAGAGACCCAGTACTTC. It translates to CASSESGGVQETQYF. The chain employs TRBV7-3 and TRBJ2-5; D perhaps matches TRBD2 (6 bases). This CDR3 spans 15 amino acids. The V gene lost 5 bases and the J gene lost 1 base, with 14 bases spanning the gap. The V gene's germline CDR1 is SGHTA and CDR2 FQGTGA.

The chain is built from TRBV11-1 and TRBJ2-2; perhaps TRBD1 as D (6 bases). Germline assignment: CDR1 SGHAT and CDR2 FQDESV (reference sequence). The CDR3 spans 16 residues. The ends were cut back, 6 bases at V and 5 bases at J, with 19 bases in the middle. CDR3 bases: TGTGCCAGCAGTCTTGGGGGCCGCGGGTTGACCGGGGAGCTGTTTTTT. Encoded protein: CASSLGGRGLTGELFF.

The rearrangement joins TRBV7-8 to TRBJ2-2, with a weak D call TRBD2 (6 bases). Germline loops: CDR1 SGHVS, CDR2 FQNEAQ. Trimming took off 2 bases at V and 0 bases at J, with 7 bases between the two ends. The CDR3 is 15 amino acids. DNA for the CDR3: TGTGCCAGCAGCTTACCTAGCGCGAACACCGGGGAGCTGTTTTTT. Amino acids: CASSLPSANTGELFF.

To note about this clone: A read error may account for a junction end that differs from germline. The rearrangement uses TRBV2 and TRBJ2-5; D ambiguous. Germline V lookup: CDR1 SNHLY, CDR2 FYNNEI. The CDR3 has 13 amino acids. CDR3 sequence (DNA): TGTGCCAGCAATGAATTACTACGAGAGACCCAGTACTTC. It translates to CASNELLRETQYF.

This clone was observed a handful of times. CDR3 protein: CASSLSFGGATEAFF. The CDR3 bases are TGTGCCAGCAGTTTATCCTTCGGGGGAGCCACTGAAGCTTTCTTT. The genes are TRBV27 and TRBJ1-1; maybe TRBD1 (5 bases). The CDR3 runs 15 residues. Germline V gene sequence: CDR1 MNHEY, CDR2 SMNVEV (reference sequence). V shed 0 bases and J shed 4 bases, with 12 bases lying between them.

The rearrangement joins TRBV7-6 to TRBJ1-5, with a weak D call TRBD1 (6 bases). There are 15 residues in the CDR3. Trimming took off 5 bases at V and 3 bases at J, with 14 bases between the two ends. Germline CDR1 is SGHVS and CDR2 is FNYEAQ. CDR3 nucleotide sequence: TGTGCCAGCAGCCGCCAAACAGGGCTCAATCAGCCCCAGCATTTT. As protein: CASSRQTGLNQPQHF.

There are a few counts of this clone. This chain connects TRBV7-2 to TRBJ1-5, with D tentatively TRBD1 (5 bases). Germline V gives CDR1 SGHTA, CDR2 FQGNSA. Trimming stripped 4 bases from V and 5 bases from J, with 15 bases between. The CDR3 consists of 15 residues. CDR3 nucleotide sequence: TGTGCCAGCAGCTCCCTCTTGACAGTTTATCAGCCCCAGCATTTT. Its translation: CASSSLLTVYQPQHF.

V gene TRBV28 combines with J gene TRBJ1-5; no clear D gene. V was shortened by 4 bases and J by 4 bases, with 5 bases between the two germline ends. CDR1 and CDR2 from the germline V gene are MDHEN and SYDVKM. The CDR3 is made up of 12 amino acids. As DNA, the CDR3 is TGTGCCAGCAGTTCCCCTAATCAGCCCCAGCATTTT. Translating gives CASSSPNQPQHF.

CDR3 in amino acids: CASSGTGESYEQYF. The CDR3 region has the DNA TGTGCCAGCAGTGGGACAGGGGAGAGCTACGAGCAGTACTTC. V usage is TRBV6-5 and J usage is TRBJ2-7; TRBD1 matches 10 bases. Trimming at V came to 5 bases and at J to 3 bases, leaving 4 bases not matched to a gene. The CDR3 covers 14 residues. Per germline, CDR1 MNHEY and CDR2 SVGAGI.

The rearrangement links TRBV28 to TRBJ1-2; the match to TRBD1 covers 11 bases. This CDR3 comprises 16 residues. V shed 3 bases and J 5 bases; nucleotides not matched to a gene: 8. The germline V gene has CDR1 MDHEN and CDR2 SYDVKM. The CDR3 spells CASSFSGQGARYGYTF. The CDR3 DNA reads as TGTGCCAGCAGTTTCTCCGGACAGGGGGCGCGGTATGGCTACACCTTC.

The rearrangement uses TRBV11-3 and TRBJ2-3; weak D call: TRBD1 (7 bases). This CDR3 has 15 residues. The germline V gene encodes CDR1 SGHNT and CDR2 YENEEA. The V and J ends lost 5 bases and 5 bases respectively, with 17 bases between them. The CDR3 DNA is TGTGCCAGCAGCACAGGGGCTAGCGAGATAGATACGCAGTATTTT. This encodes CASSTGASEIDTQYF.

The chain couples TRBV9 to TRBJ1-2; unclear D gene. The V end lost 0 bases, the J end lost 4 bases, and 13 bases lay between the germline ends. Per the germline V gene, CDR1 is SGDLS and CDR2 is YYNGEE. The CDR3 length is 15 residues. CDR3 residues: CASSVEAPGVYGYTF. CDR3 DNA sequence: TGTGCCAGCAGCGTAGAGGCCCCCGGGGTCTATGGCTACACCTTC. Complete variable domain (other parts from reference TRBV9 and TRBJ1-2): DSGVTQTPKHLITATGQRVTLRCSPRSGDLSVYWYQQSLDQGLQFLIQYYNGEERAKGNILERFSAQQFPDLHSELNLSSLELGDSALYFCASSVEAPGVYGYTFGSGTRLTVV.

This chain connects TRBV5-1 to TRBJ2-2; D gene uncertain. V was clipped by 2 bases and J by 7 bases, with 3 bases between them. The CDR3 is 11 amino acids. Germline values: CDR1 SGHRS, CDR2 YFSETQ. The CDR3 coding sequence is TGCGCCAGCAGCTTTAGCGGGGAGCTGTTTTTT. Translating it yields CASSFSGELFF.

This chain uses TRBV10-3 with TRBJ2-3, with 7 bases aligning to TRBD2. The V gene end was trimmed by 9 bases and the J gene end by 0 bases; junction bases not matched to a gene: 9. The CDR3 spans 15 residues. Germline V CDR1 and CDR2: ENHRY, SYGVKD. In DNA, the CDR3 is TGTGCCATGACACCAAGCGGGGCGAGCACAGATACGCAGTATTTT. Its protein product is CAMTPSGASTDTQYF.

This clone was counted a single time. The chain links TRBV30 to TRBJ1-1; a weak D match, TRBD1 (5 bases). The CDR3 runs to 17 residues. V was trimmed by 4 bases and J by 3 bases, leaving 24 bases between them. Germline CDR1 GTSNPN, CDR2 SVGIG (reference sequence). CDR3 sequence: CAWTPPRDRRRDTEAFF. CDR3 in DNA: TGTGCCTGGACTCCCCCCCGCGACAGAAGGAGAGACACTGAAGCTTTCTTT. Based on the CDR3 plus reference TRBV30 and TRBJ1-1, the full variable domain is SQTIHQWPATLVQPVGSPLSLECTVEGTSNPNLYWYRQAAGRGLQLLFYSVGIGQISSEVPQNLSASRPQDRQFILSSKKLLLSDSGFYLCAWTPPRDRRRDTEAFFGQGTRLTVV.

The chain is built from TRBV5-4 and TRBJ2-3, with D possibly matching TRBD2 (6 bases). The CDR3 totals 15 residues. V shed 4 bases and J shed 5 bases, with 17 bases lying between them. From germline, CDR1 is SGHNT and CDR2 YYREEE (reference sequence). Here the CDR3 DNA reads TGTGCCAGCAGCCTTAGCGGAGGGAGGATAGATACGCAGTATTTT. It codes for CASSLSGGRIDTQYF.